This T cell receptor beta chain was retrieved from a study of blood T cell repertoires in COVID-19. Overall study context: Both acute and convalescent COVID-19 samples were obtained from the United States, Italy and Spain. T cells, B-cell-depleted T cells, or PBMCs supplied cDNA or gDNA.

CDR3 length equals 11 residues. V was pared by 6 bases and J by 11 bases, with 4 bases of the junction left unmatched. Original data processing: For nucleated cells, counts were estimated from reference gene primer amplification. Produced via immunoSEQ multiplex PCR; TCRdb's table is partial and in-frame only. V, J and clone size derive from that table, while D and trimming were established from the DNA sequence. The data show hundreds of thousands of clones, about 88% seen once. The source of this sequence is a woman in her sixties with acute or convalescent COVID-19. The rearrangement uses TRBV12-3 or TRBV12-4 and TRBJ1-1, with 9 bases lining up with TRBD1. Source material: peripheral blood. The CDR3: CASSRDRAAFF. CDR3 bases: TGTGCCAGCAGCCGGGACAGGGCTGCTTTCTTT.